Included here is one T cell receptor beta chain sequence, with context. This specimen comes from a study of control samples from healthy donors and cancer patients. Clones were read by immunoSEQ multiplex PCR, and TCRdb kept only the in-frame ones, dropping some. The sample consists of over 85,000 clones, roughly 90% of them appearing once. The CDR3 has 15 residues. The V end lost 7 bases, the J end lost 5 bases, and 19 bases lay between the germline ends. Germline V gene lookup returns CDR1 SNHLY and CDR2 FYNNEI. The receptor was isolated from a woman aged 60-70 years with lung cancer. The chain links TRBV2 to TRBJ2-3; the D gene is possibly TRBD2 (6 bases). The sample comprised PBMCs. The CDR3 DNA reads TGTGCCAGCACCCTTGGGGGGTTGGGAGGAGATACGCAGTATTTT. Protein product: CASTLGGLGGDTQYF.